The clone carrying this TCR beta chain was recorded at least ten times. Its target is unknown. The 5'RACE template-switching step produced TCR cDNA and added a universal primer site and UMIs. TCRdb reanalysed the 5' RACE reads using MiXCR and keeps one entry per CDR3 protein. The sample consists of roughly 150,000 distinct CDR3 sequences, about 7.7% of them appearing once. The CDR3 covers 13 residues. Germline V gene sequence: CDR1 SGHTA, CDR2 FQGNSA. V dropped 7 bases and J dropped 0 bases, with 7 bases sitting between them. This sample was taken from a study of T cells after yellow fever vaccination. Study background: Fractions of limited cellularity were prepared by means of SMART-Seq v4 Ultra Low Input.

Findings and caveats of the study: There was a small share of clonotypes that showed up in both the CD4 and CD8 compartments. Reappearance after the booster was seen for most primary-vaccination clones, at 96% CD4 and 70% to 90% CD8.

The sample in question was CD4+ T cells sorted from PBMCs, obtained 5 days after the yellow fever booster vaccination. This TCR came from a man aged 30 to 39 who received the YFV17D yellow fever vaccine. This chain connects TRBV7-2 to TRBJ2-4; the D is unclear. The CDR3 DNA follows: TGTGCCAGCAAATCGGGAGCCAAAAACATTCAGTACTTC. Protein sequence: CASKSGAKNIQYF. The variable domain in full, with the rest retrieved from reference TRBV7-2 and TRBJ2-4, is GAGVSQSPSNKVTEKGKDVELRCDPISGHTALYWYRQSLGQGLEFLIYFQGNSAPDKSGLPSDRFSAERTGGSVSTLTIQRTQQEDSAVYLCASKSGAKNIQYFGAGTRLSVL.